The 8 T cell receptor beta chains below all came from one sample that was sequenced in a study of T cell responses to AZD1222 COVID-19 vaccine. Sequencing used immunoSEQ multiplex PCR; TCRdb keeps in-frame clones, though not all of them. Of roughly 120,000 clones listed, about 82% are singletons. The sample here was peripheral blood, taken 28 days after the second AZD1222 dose. Receptor source: an adult who received the AZD1222 COVID-19 vaccine.

This clone was observed a few times. This chain joins TRBV5-1 and TRBJ2-7, with 8 bases lining up with TRBD1. V dropped 3 bases and J dropped 4; count of bases not matched to a gene: 6. Germline V gene sequence: CDR1 SGHRS, CDR2 YFSETQ. This CDR3 is built from 14 residues. For the CDR3, the DNA is TGCGCCAGCAGCTATAACGACAGGGGTTACGAGCAGTACTTC. This codes for CASSYNDRGYEQYF.

The V call is TRBV30, the J call TRBJ2-1; 7 bases are a match to TRBD1. This CDR3 contains 13 residues. Unmatched junction bases numbered 11, after V lost 8 bases and J lost 7 bases. Germline CDR1 is GTSNPN and CDR2 is SVGIG (reference sequence). The CDR3 DNA reads TGTGCCGGGCAAAGGGACAGACCTAATGAGCAGTTCTTC. The encoded protein is CAGQRDRPNEQFF.

This clone turned up a few times. The chain recombines TRBV2 with TRBJ1-2; D gene uncertain. Trimming shortened V by 6 bases and J by 4 bases, and 15 bases separated the two germline ends. The CDR3 is made up of 14 amino acids. Per the germline V gene, CDR1 is SNHLY and CDR2 is FYNNEI. CDR3 loop: CASRREGVVYGYTF. The CDR3 DNA reads as TGTGCCAGCAGGAGGGAAGGAGTAGTCTATGGCTACACCTTC.

This clone was detected once. CDR3 residues: CASSLGRSYNEQFF. The DNA for the CDR3 is TGCGCCAGCAGCTTAGGGAGATCCTACAATGAGCAGTTCTTC. This chain joins TRBV5-1 and TRBJ2-1, with a tentative D call TRBD2 (5 bases). Per the germline V gene, CDR1 is SGHRS and CDR2 is YFSETQ. Trimming pared 2 bases from V and 1 base from J, leaving 7 bases between. The CDR3 spans 14 residues.

The rearrangement joins TRBV4-2 to TRBJ2-1; TRBD2 matches at 14 bases. CDR1 and CDR2 (germline): LGHNA, YNFKEQ. Unmatched junction bases numbered 2, after V lost 4 bases and J lost 6 bases. This CDR3 contains 15 residues. The CDR3 DNA sequence: TGTGCCAGCAGCCGAGGACTAGCGGGAGGCAATGAGCAGTTCTTC. It encodes CASSRGLAGGNEQFF.

V is TRBV2 and J is TRBJ2-5; 7 positions agree with TRBD2. The V gene end was trimmed by 6 bases and the J gene end by 4 bases; junction bases not matched to a gene: 8. Germline V gene lookup returns CDR1 SNHLY and CDR2 FYNNEI. The CDR3 runs 14 residues. CDR3 nucleotide sequence: TGTGCCAGCAGCGTAGCGGGCCTTCGAGAGACCCAGTACTTC. Translated, it gives CASSVAGLRETQYF.

The rearrangement uses TRBV6-5 and TRBJ2-2; 8 nucleotides align to TRBD1. The CDR3 totals 15 residues. Germline V gives CDR1 MNHEY, CDR2 SVGAGI. With 5 bases clipped from V and 0 bases from J, the junction kept 2 bases outside the gene matches. The CDR3 is CASSPDRANTGELFF. The CDR3 DNA follows: TGTGCCAGCAGTCCGGACAGGGCGAACACCGGGGAGCTGTTTTTT.

The CDR3 is CASSYLTEFREQYF. The CDR3 DNA sequence: TGTGCCAGCAGTTATTTGACAGAGTTTCGCGAGCAGTACTTC. This chain uses TRBV6-2 or TRBV6-3 with TRBJ2-7; weak D call: TRBD1 (5 bases). Trimming removed 3 bases at V and 6 bases at J, with 15 bases between. CDR1 and CDR2 from the germline V gene are MNHEY and SVGEGT. The CDR3 spans 14 residues.